The 9 T cell receptor beta chains below come from one sample, sequenced in a study of T-cell memory formation after mild COVID-19. TCRdb re-derived calls from the 5' RACE reads in MiXCR, one entry per CDR3 protein. The profile shows some 280,000 distinct CDR3 sequences, 15% to 20% of them singletons. Source material: PBMCs or a T cell subset sorted from them (not recorded which). These receptors all come from a man between 18 and 35 years old who had mild COVID-19 (a few samples of this study predate the infection). Cell type and time point are not known.

This clonotype showed up many times. The V call is TRBV5-1, the J call TRBJ2-3, with no clear D. CDR1 and CDR2 from the germline V gene are SGHRS and YFSETQ. This CDR3 spans 14 amino acids. With 4 bases removed from V and 4 bases from J, the gap between germline ends came to 13 bases. The CDR3 DNA follows: TGCGCCAGCAGCCCTGGTGGGGTTCCAGATACGCAGTATTTT. This encodes CASSPGGVPDTQYF.

DNA of the CDR3: TGTGCCAGCTCATCCAGGGACTCCTACGAGCAGTACGTC. This gives the protein CASSSRDSYEQYV. The chain combines TRBV18 with TRBJ2-7; D is possibly TRBD1 (5 bases). Deletions cut 5 bases from V and 0 bases from J, with 8 bases between. This CDR3 region has 13 residues. Germline lookup yields CDR1 KGHSH and CDR2 LQKENI.

For this clonotype: Compared with germline, one end of the junction differs, possibly owing to a read error. Here the CDR3 DNA reads TGTGCTAGCAGCTTGGGGTACGGCGGGGAGCTGTTTTTT. It is translated as CASSLGYGGELFF. The chain carries TRBV7-7 and TRBJ2-2; D gene unclear. CDR1 SSHAT and CDR2 FNYEAQ come from the germline V gene (reference sequence). CDR3 length: 13 residues.

The chain combines TRBV7-9 with TRBJ2-1; D might be TRBD2 (5 bases). Trimming took off 5 bases at V and 8 bases at J, with 10 bases between the two ends. The CDR3 is 12 amino acids. The germline CDR1 and CDR2 sequences are SEHNR and FQNEAQ (reference sequence). The CDR3 nucleotides read TGTGCCAGCAGCCGAAAGGAGGATGAGCAGTTCTTC. Translating it yields CASSRKEDEQFF. Full variable domain (outside the CDR3, taken from reference TRBV7-9 and TRBJ2-1): DTGVSQNPRHKITKRGQNVTFRCDPISEHNRLYWYRQTLGQGPEFLTYFQNEAQLEKSRLLSDRFSAERPKGSFSTLEIQRTEQGDSAMYLCASSRKEDEQFFGPGTRLTVL.

The V gene is TRBV27, the J gene TRBJ2-2; 9 bases agree with TRBD1. Germline loops: CDR1 MNHEY, CDR2 SMNVEV (reference sequence). The CDR3 contains 16 residues. Trimming took 4 bases from V and 3 from J; bases not matched to a gene: 6. The CDR3 loop reads CASSSRDRVDTGELFF. The DNA of the CDR3 is TGTGCCAGCAGTTCCCGGGACAGGGTTGACACCGGGGAGCTGTTTTTT.

The J gene is TRBJ1-1, the V gene TRBV19; D uncertain. The length of the CDR3 is 14 residues. The germline V gene has CDR1 LNHDA and CDR2 SQIVND (reference sequence). The V gene lost 5 bases and the J gene lost 1 base, with 11 bases spanning the gap. CDR3 sequence: CASSQPVSNTEAFF. The CDR3, as DNA: TGTGCCAGTAGTCAACCAGTCTCGAACACTGAAGCTTTCTTT.

This clonotype was counted at least ten times. This sequence joins TRBV6-6 and TRBJ2-7; the D gene is possibly TRBD1 (6 bases). Germline-derived CDR1 and CDR2 are MNHNY and SVGAGI (reference sequence). The CDR3 is made up of 16 amino acids. Trimming removed 6 bases from V and 3 bases from J, with 21 bases in between. CDR3 in amino acids: CASSLHPGTGNYEQYV. CDR3 bases: TGTGCCAGCAGCCTTCATCCCGGAACAGGGAACTACGAGCAGTACGTC.

This clonotype was detected only a few times. The chain couples TRBV27 to TRBJ2-7; D unresolved. Per the germline V gene, CDR1 is MNHEY and CDR2 is SMNVEV (reference sequence). V was trimmed by 0 bases and J by 2 bases, leaving 8 bases between them. The CDR3 loop spans 14 amino acids. In nucleotides, the CDR3 is TGTGCCAGCAGTTTATCCGGACGGGCCTACGAGCAGTACGTC. Its protein product is CASSLSGRAYEQYV.

This clonotype was detected a few times. The J gene is TRBJ1-1, the V gene TRBV28; 7 bases match TRBD1. This CDR3 is built from 14 residues. The junction had 8 bases not matched to a gene; V was cut back by 5 bases and J by 5 bases. CDR1 is MDHEN and CDR2 is SYDVKM in the germline V gene. CDR3 protein: CASSETDRTTEAFF. The CDR3 DNA reads as TGTGCCAGCAGTGAGACGGACAGGACGACTGAAGCTTTCTTT.